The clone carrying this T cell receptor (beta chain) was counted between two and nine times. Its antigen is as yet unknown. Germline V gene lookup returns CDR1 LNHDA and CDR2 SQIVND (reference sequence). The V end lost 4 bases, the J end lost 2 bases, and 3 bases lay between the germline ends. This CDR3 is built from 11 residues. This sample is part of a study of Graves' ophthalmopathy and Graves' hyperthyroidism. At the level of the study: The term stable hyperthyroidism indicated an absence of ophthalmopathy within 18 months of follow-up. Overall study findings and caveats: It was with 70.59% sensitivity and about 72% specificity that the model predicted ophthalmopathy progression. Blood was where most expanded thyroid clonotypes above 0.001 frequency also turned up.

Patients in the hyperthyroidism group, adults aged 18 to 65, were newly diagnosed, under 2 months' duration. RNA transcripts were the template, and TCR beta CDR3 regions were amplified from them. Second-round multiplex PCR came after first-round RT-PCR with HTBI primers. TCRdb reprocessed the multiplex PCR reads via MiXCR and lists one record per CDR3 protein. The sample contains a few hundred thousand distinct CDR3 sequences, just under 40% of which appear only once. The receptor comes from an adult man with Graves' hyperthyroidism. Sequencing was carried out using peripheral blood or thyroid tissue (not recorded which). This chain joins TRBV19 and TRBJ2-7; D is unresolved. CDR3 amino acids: CASSNTYEQYF. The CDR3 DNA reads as TGTGCCAGTAGTAATACCTACGAGCAGTACTTC.